This TCR beta chain came from a study of regulatory dendritic cells for organ transplantation. Overall study: Dendritic cell cultures received LPS on day 6. Overall study findings and caveats: Memory CD8+ clonal expansion seemed more limited with regulatory than mature dendritic cells. The authors noted considerable between-person heterogeneity in alloreactive memory CD8+ cells.

The CDR3 sequence is 15 residues long. Germline CDR1 reads SEHNR; CDR2 reads FQNEAQ (reference sequence). The V end was cut by 5 bases, the J end by 2 bases, with 13 bases between. CFSE-labeled sorted T cells met regulatory or mature dendritic cells for more than four days. Naive CD45RA+ and memory CD45RO+ CD4+ or CD8+ T cells were FACS-sorted. Concerning this clone: Its specificity is not known.

TCRdb keeps only in-frame clones here, not all; method: immunoSEQ multiplex PCR. The table shows about 12,000 clones, with nearly 90% occurring only once. The genes are TRBV7-9 and TRBJ2-1, with D possibly matching TRBD2 (6 bases). This sequence originates from a human donor in good health. The sequenced material came from naive CD8+ T cells from blood cultured with dendritic cells. Regarding subset: CD45RA+ naive T cells. The chain's CDR3 is CASSGGRQAYNEQFF. The CDR3 bases are TGTGCCAGCAGCGGAGGGAGGCAGGCCTACAATGAGCAGTTCTTC.